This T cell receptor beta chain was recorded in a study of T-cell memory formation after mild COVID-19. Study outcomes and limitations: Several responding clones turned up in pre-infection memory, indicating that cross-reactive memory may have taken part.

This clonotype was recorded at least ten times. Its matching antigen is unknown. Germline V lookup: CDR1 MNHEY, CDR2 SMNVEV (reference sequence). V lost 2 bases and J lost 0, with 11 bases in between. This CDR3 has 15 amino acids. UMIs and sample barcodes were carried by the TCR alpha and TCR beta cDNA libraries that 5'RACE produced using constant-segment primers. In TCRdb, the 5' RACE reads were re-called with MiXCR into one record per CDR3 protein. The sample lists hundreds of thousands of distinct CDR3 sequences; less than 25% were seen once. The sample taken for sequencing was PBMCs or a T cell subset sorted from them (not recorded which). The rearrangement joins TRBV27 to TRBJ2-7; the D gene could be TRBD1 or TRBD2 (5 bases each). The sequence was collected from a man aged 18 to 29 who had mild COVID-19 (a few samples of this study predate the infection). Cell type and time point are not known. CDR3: CASSLAGASSYEQYF. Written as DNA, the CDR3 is TGTGCCAGCAGTTTAGCCGGGGCGAGCTCCTACGAGCAGTACTTC.